These 26 T cell receptor beta chains originate from one sample sequenced in a study of cytomegalovirus exposure and HLA in healthy donors. The protocol was immunoSEQ multiplex PCR, while the TCRdb copy is restricted to in-frame clones and leaves out a portion. The data contain roughly 190,000 clones, approximately 89% of them singletons. Sequenced input: PBMCs. Receptors were obtained from a man aged 30 to 39 in good health and CMV-seropositive.

This rearrangement joins TRBV7-8 to TRBJ2-2; tentatively, D is TRBD1 (6 bases). V dropped 3 bases and J dropped 5 bases, with 10 bases sitting between them. CDR1 SGHVS and CDR2 FQNEAQ come from the germline V gene. This CDR3 region has 14 residues. In DNA, the CDR3 is TGTGCCAGCAGCTTTCGTGGACAGACCGGGGAGCTGTTTTTT. Its translation: CASSFRGQTGELFF.

On this clone itself: Other DNA variants within this sample encode the same CDR3. The CDR3 bases are TGTGCCAGCAGCTTCGGGACTGCCTCTGGAAACACCATATATTTT. This gives the protein CASSFGTASGNTIYF. The chain links TRBV7-2 to TRBJ1-3; tentatively, D is TRBD1 (5 bases). This CDR3 comprises 15 residues. Deletions cut 3 bases from V and 0 bases from J, with 9 bases between. In germline, CDR1 is SGHTA, CDR2 FQGNSA.

The chain links TRBV4-2 to TRBJ2-3, with 8 bases fitting TRBD2. V shed 5 bases, J shed 7 bases, and the junction held 17 bases outside the gene matches. The CDR3 consists of 17 residues. The germline V gene has CDR1 LGHNA and CDR2 YNFKEQ. DNA for the CDR3: TGTGCCAGCAGCGATACGGGGGGGGGAGTAGTCATAAATACGCAGTATTTT. Translated, it gives CASSDTGGGVVINTQYF.

For the CDR3, the DNA is TGTGCCAGCAGTCCGGACAGGGCGGTGAGCAATCAGCCCCAGCATTTT. As protein: CASSPDRAVSNQPQHF. This chain joins TRBV2 and TRBJ1-5, with 8 bases aligning to TRBD1. CDR1 is SNHLY, CDR2 FYNNEI, per germline. After removal of 5 bases from V and 1 base from J, the junction contained 7 bases not matched to a gene. The CDR3 has 16 amino acids.

The chain couples TRBV18 to TRBJ1-3; D call uncertain. Per the germline V gene, CDR1 is KGHSH and CDR2 is LQKENI. Trimming removed 2 bases at V and 1 base at J, with 15 bases between. The CDR3 extends over 17 amino acids. The CDR3 sequence is CASSPGFGVPSGNTIYF. The CDR3 DNA sequence: TGTGCCAGCTCACCAGGGTTTGGGGTCCCGTCTGGAAACACCATATATTTT.

The chain combines TRBV28 with TRBJ2-7; 7 nucleotides line up with TRBD2. The CDR3 loop spans 14 amino acids. Trimming cost V 3 bases and J 4 bases; bases outside gene matches: 6. Germline V gives CDR1 MDHEN, CDR2 SYDVKM. The CDR3 DNA reads TGTGCCAGCAGTTTCGGGGGGAACCCGTACGAGCAGTACTTC. Encoded protein: CASSFGGNPYEQYF.

The table lists this clone with a few counts. V usage is TRBV2 and J usage is TRBJ1-2, with D perhaps TRBD1 (6 bases). V was pared by 4 bases and J by 3 bases, with 9 bases between. The CDR3 loop spans 13 amino acids. Germline loops: CDR1 SNHLY, CDR2 FYNNEI. DNA of the CDR3: TGTGCCAGCAGTGGAACAGGGTACTATGGCTACACCTTC. It specifies CASSGTGYYGYTF.

In its sample, this clone was seen once. The rearrangement uses TRBV7-6 and TRBJ2-5; no firm D call. Germline V gives CDR1 SGHVS, CDR2 FNYEAQ. V gave up 5 bases and J gave up 2 bases, with 12 bases separating them. This CDR3 has 14 amino acids. The CDR3 here is CASSLRSGQETQYF. The CDR3 nucleotides are TGTGCCAGCAGCCTAAGGAGTGGTCAAGAGACCCAGTACTTC.

The chain links TRBV7-9 to TRBJ1-1; unclear D gene. Trimming stripped 2 bases from V and 1 base from J, with 8 bases between. Germline CDR1 SEHNR, CDR2 FQNEAQ (reference sequence). This CDR3 comprises 14 residues. The CDR3 here is CASSLRSGNTEAFF. The DNA of the CDR3 is TGTGCCAGCAGCTTAAGATCTGGGAACACTGAAGCTTTCTTT.

The J gene is TRBJ2-5, the V gene TRBV7-6; 10 bases fit TRBD2. Germline CDR1 and CDR2: SGHVS and FNYEAQ. Trimming removed 1 base from V and 4 bases from J; junction bases left unmatched: 3. The CDR3 is made up of 15 amino acids. The CDR3 region has the DNA TGTGCCAGCAGCTTAGTTCCTAGCGGGAGAGAGACCCAGTACTTC. Translated, it gives CASSLVPSGRETQYF.

The V and J genes are TRBV29-1 and TRBJ2-2; D ambiguous. This CDR3 has 11 amino acids. With 4 bases removed from V and 4 bases from J, the gap between germline ends came to 4 bases. Germline V gene sequence: CDR1 SQVTM, CDR2 ANQGSEA. CDR3 sequence reads: CSVVPTGELFF. The CDR3 DNA is TGCAGCGTTGTACCCACCGGGGAGCTGTTTTTT.

The rearrangement links TRBV19 to TRBJ1-5, with no clear D. The germline gives CDR1 LNHDA, CDR2 SQIVND (reference sequence). Trimming cost V 6 bases and J 2 bases, with 8 bases left between them. This CDR3 is built from 13 residues. The CDR3 is CASRQDRNQPQHF. The CDR3 bases are TGTGCCAGTAGGCAGGACCGCAATCAGCCCCAGCATTTT.

The genes are TRBV6-6 and TRBJ2-7; 9 bases are a match to TRBD2. J was trimmed by 7 bases and V by 8 bases; bases with no gene match: 12. Germline V gene data show CDR1 as MNHNY and CDR2 as SVGAGI (reference sequence). The CDR3 has 14 amino acids. The CDR3 protein is CASLGVAGAGEQYF. In DNA, the CDR3 is TGTGCCAGCCTCGGAGTAGCGGGAGCTGGGGAGCAGTACTTC.

The chain carries TRBV9 and TRBJ2-2; D not resolved. The CDR3 is made up of 13 amino acids. Germline CDR1 reads SGDLS; CDR2 reads YYNGEE. V lost 0 bases, J lost 2 bases, and 2 bases lay in between. The DNA of the CDR3 is TGTGCCAGCAGCGTAGGTAACACCGGGGAGCTGTTTTTT. This sequence encodes CASSVGNTGELFF.

The rearrangement joins TRBV7-9 to TRBJ2-7; D ambiguous. V lost 8 bases and J 2 bases, leaving 4 bases between the germline ends. Germline V gives CDR1 SEHNR, CDR2 FQNEAQ (reference sequence). This CDR3 comprises 10 residues. CDR3 in DNA: TGTGCCAGCGGAACCTACGAGCAGTACTTC. This sequence encodes CASGTYEQYF. Looking up the rest from reference TRBV7-9 and TRBJ2-7 gives the full variable domain: DTGVSQNPRHKITKRGQNVTFRCDPISEHNRLYWYRQTLGQGPEFLTYFQNEAQLEKSRLLSDRFSAERPKGSFSTLEIQRTEQGDSAMYLCASGTYEQYFGPGTRLTVT.

The chain combines TRBV30 with TRBJ1-2, with TRBD1 matching 11 bases. J lost 0 bases, V lost 3 bases, and 3 bases had no gene match. CDR1 and CDR2 (germline): GTSNPN, SVGIG (reference sequence). This CDR3 region has 15 residues. Here the CDR3 DNA reads TGTGCCTGGAGCCGGGGACAGGGGGCTAACTATGGCTACACCTTC. It specifies CAWSRGQGANYGYTF. The full variable domain, rest sourced from reference TRBV30 and TRBJ1-2, is SQTIHQWPATLVQPVGSPLSLECTVEGTSNPNLYWYRQAAGRGLQLLFYSVGIGQISSEVPQNLSASRPQDRQFILSSKKLLLSDSGFYLCAWSRGQGANYGYTFGSGTRLTVV.

This chain connects TRBV5-4 to TRBJ1-2; 12 positions agree with TRBD1. CDR3 length: 16 residues. Trimming removed 4 bases from V and 2 bases from J; junction bases left unmatched: 6. Germline lookup yields CDR1 SGHNT and CDR2 YYREEE (reference sequence). As DNA, the CDR3 is TGTGCCAGCAGCCCTGCGGGGACAGGGGGCAACTATGGCTACACCTTC. It specifies CASSPAGTGGNYGYTF.

This chain connects TRBV9 to TRBJ2-1, with 8 bases identical to TRBD1. Germline loops: CDR1 SGDLS, CDR2 YYNGEE. The CDR3 contains 14 residues. Trimming cost V 4 bases and J 4 bases; bases outside gene matches: 4. CDR3: CASSIQGGYNEQFF. The CDR3 DNA follows: TGTGCCAGCAGCATACAGGGGGGTTACAATGAGCAGTTCTTC. The full variable domain, rest sourced from reference TRBV9 and TRBJ2-1, is DSGVTQTPKHLITATGQRVTLRCSPRSGDLSVYWYQQSLDQGLQFLIQYYNGEERAKGNILERFSAQQFPDLHSELNLSSLELGDSALYFCASSIQGGYNEQFFGPGTRLTVL.

V and J are TRBV4-3 and TRBJ2-3, with TRBD2 matching 10 bases. The ends lost 0 bases at V and 1 base at J; junction bases unmatched: 4. The CDR3 runs 17 residues. Germline-derived CDR1 and CDR2 are LGHNA and YSLEER. This chain's CDR3 is CASSQDGTSGGTDTQYF. In DNA form, the CDR3 reads TGCGCCAGCAGCCAAGATGGAACTAGCGGGGGCACAGATACGCAGTATTTT.

The rearrangement links TRBV28 to TRBJ2-1; D is undetermined. With 4 bases removed from V and 4 bases from J, the gap between germline ends came to 11 bases. The length of the CDR3 is 14 residues. Germline loops: CDR1 MDHEN, CDR2 SYDVKM. This CDR3 reads CASSSPTGYNEQFF. CDR3 coding DNA: TGTGCCAGCAGTTCTCCAACCGGATACAATGAGCAGTTCTTC.

This clone has just a few counts. V gene TRBV19 combines with J gene TRBJ1-4, with D possibly TRBD1 on 5 matching bases. The CDR3 totals 14 residues. Germline-derived CDR1 and CDR2 are LNHDA and SQIVND (reference sequence). Trimming removed 5 bases from V and 8 bases from J, with 15 bases in between. CDR3: CASSPSSGTEKLFF. In nucleotides, the CDR3 is TGTGCCAGTAGTCCCTCTTCGGGGACCGAAAAACTGTTTTTT.

V is TRBV5-5 and J is TRBJ1-2; 8 bases fit TRBD1. J gave up 4 bases and V 0 bases, and 8 bases lay outside the gene matches. From germline, CDR1 is SGHKS and CDR2 YYEKEE (reference sequence). This CDR3 has 16 amino acids. The CDR3 region has the DNA TGTGCCAGCAGCTTGGCCGGACAGGGATTAAGCTATGGCTACACCTTC. This codes for CASSLAGQGLSYGYTF.

The CDR3, as DNA: TGTGCCAGCAGCGTACCTTCGGAGGGGGGCTCGACTAACTATGGCTACACCTTC. Translated, it gives CASSVPSEGGSTNYGYTF. The V and J genes are TRBV9 and TRBJ1-2; possible D gene TRBD1, 6 bases. V gave up 1 base and J gave up 0 bases, with 19 bases separating them. This CDR3 has 18 residues. The germline V gene encodes CDR1 SGDLS and CDR2 YYNGEE.

The chain is built from TRBV11-2 and TRBJ2-7; 8 bases line up with TRBD1. The V gene's germline CDR1 is SGHAT and CDR2 FQNNGV. The CDR3 has 15 amino acids. Trimming removed 1 base from V and 4 bases from J; junction bases left unmatched: 6. CDR3 nucleotide sequence: TGTGCCAGCAGCTTAGGCTGGACAGGGTCATACGAGCAGTACTTC. The encoded protein is CASSLGWTGSYEQYF. Full variable domain (rest looked up from reference TRBV11-2 and TRBJ2-7): EAGVAQSPRYKIIEKRQSVAFWCNPISGHATLYWYQQILGQGPKLLIQFQNNGVVDDSQLPKDRFSAERLKGVDSTLKIQPAKLEDSAVYLCASSLGWTGSYEQYFGPGTRLTVT.

This chain links TRBV28 with TRBJ2-2; the D gene is possibly TRBD1 (5 bases). CDR1 is MDHEN, CDR2 SYDVKM, per germline. The CDR3 has 13 amino acids. V gave up 3 bases and J gave up 7 bases, with 9 bases separating them. This chain's CDR3 is CASSFQGGGELFF. In nucleotides, the CDR3 is TGTGCCAGCAGTTTTCAGGGCGGCGGGGAGCTGTTTTTT.

The rearrangement uses TRBV2 and TRBJ1-5; D uncertain. V shed 7 bases and J shed 0 bases, with 7 bases lying between them. From germline, CDR1 is SNHLY and CDR2 FYNNEI. The CDR3 is 13 residues long. CDR3 in DNA: TGTGCCAGCAAACTGGATAGCAATCAGCCCCAGCATTTT. This codes for CASKLDSNQPQHF.